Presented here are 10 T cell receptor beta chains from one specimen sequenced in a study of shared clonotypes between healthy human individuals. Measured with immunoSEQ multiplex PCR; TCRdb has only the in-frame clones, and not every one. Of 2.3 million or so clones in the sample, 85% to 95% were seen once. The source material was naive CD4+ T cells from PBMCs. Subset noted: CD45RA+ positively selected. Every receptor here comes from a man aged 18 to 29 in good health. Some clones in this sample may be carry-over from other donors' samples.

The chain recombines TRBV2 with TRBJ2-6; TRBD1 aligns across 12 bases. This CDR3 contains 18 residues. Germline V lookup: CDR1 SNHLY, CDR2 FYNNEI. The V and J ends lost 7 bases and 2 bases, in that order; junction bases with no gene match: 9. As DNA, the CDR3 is TGTGCCAGCATGTTCCCGGGACAGGGGGCGCCTGGGGCCAACGTCCTGACTTTC. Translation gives CASMFPGQGAPGANVLTF.

The CDR3 sequence is CASRLGGFLQPQHF. The CDR3 region has the DNA TGTGCAAGTCGCTTGGGGGGGTTCCTTCAGCCCCAGCATTTT. The gene calls are TRBV12-2 and TRBJ1-5. TRBV12-2 is listed as a pseudogene. The CDR3 length is 14 residues.

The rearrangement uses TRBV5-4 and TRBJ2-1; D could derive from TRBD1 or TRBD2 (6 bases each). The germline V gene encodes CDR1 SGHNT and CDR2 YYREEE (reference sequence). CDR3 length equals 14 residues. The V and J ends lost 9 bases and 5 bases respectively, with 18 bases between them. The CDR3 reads CATTQGRGNNEQFF. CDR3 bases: TGTGCCACCACTCAGGGGCGGGGAAACAATGAGCAGTTCTTC. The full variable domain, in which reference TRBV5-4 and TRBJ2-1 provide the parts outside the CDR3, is ETGVTQSPTHLIKTRGQQVTLRCSSQSGHNTVSWYQQALGQGPQFIFQYYREEENGRGNFPPRFSGLQFPNYSSELNVNALELDDSALYLCATTQGRGNNEQFFGPGTRLTVL.

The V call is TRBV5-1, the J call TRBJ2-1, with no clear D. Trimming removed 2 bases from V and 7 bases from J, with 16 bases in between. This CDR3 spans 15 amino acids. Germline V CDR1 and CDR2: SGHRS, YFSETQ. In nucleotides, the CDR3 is TGCGCCAGCAGCTTTCTGACTGTTGGAACGAATGAGCAGTTCTTC. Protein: CASSFLTVGTNEQFF.

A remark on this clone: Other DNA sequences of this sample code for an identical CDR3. The CDR3 protein is CAWRRGGETQYF. DNA of the CDR3: TGTGCCTGGAGAAGAGGAGGCGAGACCCAGTACTTC. The chain is built from TRBV30 and TRBJ2-5; D might be TRBD2 (5 bases). CDR1 and CDR2 (germline): GTSNPN, SVGIG (reference sequence). This CDR3 is 12 amino acids long. V was pared by 3 bases and J by 5 bases, with 10 bases between.

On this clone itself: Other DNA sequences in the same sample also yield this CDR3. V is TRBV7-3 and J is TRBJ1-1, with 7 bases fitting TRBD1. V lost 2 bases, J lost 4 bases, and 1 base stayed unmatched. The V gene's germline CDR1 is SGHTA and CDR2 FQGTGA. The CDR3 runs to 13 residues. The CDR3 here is CASSLSGGTEAFF. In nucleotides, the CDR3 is TGTGCCAGCAGCTTATCAGGGGGCACTGAAGCTTTCTTT.

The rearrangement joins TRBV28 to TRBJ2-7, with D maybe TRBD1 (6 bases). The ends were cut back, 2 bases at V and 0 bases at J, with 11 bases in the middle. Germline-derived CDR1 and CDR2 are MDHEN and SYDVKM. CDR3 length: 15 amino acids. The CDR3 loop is CASSLAGVGSYEQYF. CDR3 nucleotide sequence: TGTGCCAGCAGTTTAGCAGGGGTTGGCTCCTACGAGCAGTACTTC.

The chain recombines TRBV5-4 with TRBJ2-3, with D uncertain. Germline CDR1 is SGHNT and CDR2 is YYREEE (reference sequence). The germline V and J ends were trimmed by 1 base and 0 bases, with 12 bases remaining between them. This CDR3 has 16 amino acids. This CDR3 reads CASSLPGQTSTDTQYF. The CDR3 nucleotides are TGTGCCAGCAGCTTGCCCGGTCAGACTAGCACAGATACGCAGTATTTT.

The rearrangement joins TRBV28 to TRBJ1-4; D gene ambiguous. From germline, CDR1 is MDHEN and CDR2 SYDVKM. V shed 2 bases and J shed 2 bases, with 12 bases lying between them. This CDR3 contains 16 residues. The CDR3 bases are TGTGCCAGCAGTTTAGTGGGGAGGAGCACTAATGAAAAACTGTTTTTT. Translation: CASSLVGRSTNEKLFF.

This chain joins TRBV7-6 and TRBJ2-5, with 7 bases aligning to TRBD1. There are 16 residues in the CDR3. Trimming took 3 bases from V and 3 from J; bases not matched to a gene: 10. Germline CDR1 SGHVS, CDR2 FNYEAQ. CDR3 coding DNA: TGTGCCAGCAGCTTTCGCAGGGGGAATAGCAAAGAGACCCAGTACTTC. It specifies CASSFRRGNSKETQYF.